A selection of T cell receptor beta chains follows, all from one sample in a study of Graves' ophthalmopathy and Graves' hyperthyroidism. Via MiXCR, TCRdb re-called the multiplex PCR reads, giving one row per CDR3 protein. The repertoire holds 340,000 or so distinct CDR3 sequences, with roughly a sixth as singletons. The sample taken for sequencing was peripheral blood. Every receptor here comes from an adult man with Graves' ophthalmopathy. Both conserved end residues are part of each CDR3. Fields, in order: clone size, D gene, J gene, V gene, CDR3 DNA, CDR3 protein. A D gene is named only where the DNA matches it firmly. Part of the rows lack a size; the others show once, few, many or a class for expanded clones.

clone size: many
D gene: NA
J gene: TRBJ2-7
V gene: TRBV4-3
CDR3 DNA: TGCGCCAGCAGCCAAGATTCCAGCGGGTTATACGAGCAGTACTTC
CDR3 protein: CASSQDSSGLYEQYF

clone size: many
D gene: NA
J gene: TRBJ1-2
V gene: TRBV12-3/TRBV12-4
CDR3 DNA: TGTGCCAGCAGCCCACTGGCTGGCTACACCTTC
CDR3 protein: CASSPLAGYTF

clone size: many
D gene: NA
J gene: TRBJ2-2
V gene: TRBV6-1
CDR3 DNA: TGTGTCACCACAAAACGAAGGGGACCGAACACCGGGGAGCTGTTTTTT
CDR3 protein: CVTTKRRGPNTGELFF

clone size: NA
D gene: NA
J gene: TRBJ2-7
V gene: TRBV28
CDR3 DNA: TGTGCCAGCAGTTTACCAGGGGATCTGGTGGGCGAGCAGTACTTC
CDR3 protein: CASSLPGDLVGEQYF

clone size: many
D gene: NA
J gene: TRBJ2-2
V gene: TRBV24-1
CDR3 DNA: TGTGCCACCAGTGAGGGATCGAACACCGGGGAGCTGTTTTTT
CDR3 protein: CATSEGSNTGELFF

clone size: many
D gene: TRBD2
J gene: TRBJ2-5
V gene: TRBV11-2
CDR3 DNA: TGTGCCAGCAGCTTAGGACTAGCGGGGAAAGAGACCCAGTACTTC
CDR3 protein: CASSLGLAGKETQYF

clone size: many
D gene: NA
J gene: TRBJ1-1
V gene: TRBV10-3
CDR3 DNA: TGTGCCATCAGTGGGGGGTCCGGCGCACACACTGAAGCTTTCTTT
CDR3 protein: CAISGGSGAHTEAFF

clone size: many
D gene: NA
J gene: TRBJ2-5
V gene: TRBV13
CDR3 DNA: TGTGCCAGCAGCTTAGTCACCGAACAAGAGACCCAGTACTTC
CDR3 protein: CASSLVTEQETQYF

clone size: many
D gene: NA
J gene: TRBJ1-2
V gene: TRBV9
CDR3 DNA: TGTGCCAGCAGCCCCCGAAGTTTGGACTTAAACTATGGCTACACCTTC
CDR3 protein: CASSPRSLDLNYGYTF

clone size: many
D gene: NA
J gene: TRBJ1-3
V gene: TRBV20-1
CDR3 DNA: TGCAGTGCTGGGGGGGGCGCTTACTCTGGAAACACCATATATTTT
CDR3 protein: CSAGGGAYSGNTIYF

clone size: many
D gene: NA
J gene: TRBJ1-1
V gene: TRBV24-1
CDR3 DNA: TGTGCCACCAGTGATTCGTCAGGGGAGGACACTGAAGCTTTCTTT
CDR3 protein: CATSDSSGEDTEAFF

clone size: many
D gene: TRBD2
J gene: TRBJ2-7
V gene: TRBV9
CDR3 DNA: TGTGCCAGCAGATTTACCGGGACTAGCGGTTACATCCAAGGATACGAGCAGTACTTC
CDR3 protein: CASRFTGTSGYIQGYEQYF

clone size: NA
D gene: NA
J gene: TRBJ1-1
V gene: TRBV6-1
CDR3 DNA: TGTGCCAGCAGGACACAGGTGAACACTGAAGCTTTCTTT
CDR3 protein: CASRTQVNTEAFF

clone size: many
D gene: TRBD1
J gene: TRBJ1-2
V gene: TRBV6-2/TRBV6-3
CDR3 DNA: TGTGCTATTCAACGGGACAGAAACTATGGCTACACCTTC
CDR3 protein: CAIQRDRNYGYTF